This T cell receptor beta chain originates from a study of blood T cell repertoires in COVID-19. The J segment lost 4 bases and the V segment lost 4 bases, leaving 4 bases of the junction unmatched. The CDR3 is 16 residues long. The germline CDR1 and CDR2 sequences are SGHAT and FQNNGV. The assay was immunoSEQ multiplex PCR, and TCRdb's table has in-frame clones only and misses some. Among some 290,000 clones listed, roughly 89% were seen once. The material sequenced was peripheral blood. This sequence originates from a woman aged 40 to 50 with COVID-19, enrolled during active disease. This sequence joins TRBV11-2 and TRBJ2-3; 14 bases are a match to TRBD2. This CDR3 reads CASSYGTSGSADTQYF. The CDR3 region has the DNA TGTGCCAGCAGCTACGGGACTAGCGGGAGTGCAGATACGCAGTATTTT. The full variable domain, completed using reference TRBV11-2 and TRBJ2-3, is EAGVAQSPRYKIIEKRQSVAFWCNPISGHATLYWYQQILGQGPKLLIQFQNNGVVDDSQLPKDRFSAERLKGVDSTLKIQPAKLEDSAVYLCASSYGTSGSADTQYFGPGTRLTVL.